This record concerns one TCR beta chain sequence. CD4+ cells underwent separation, giving CD45RA+ naive and CD45RA-negative memory subsets. This entry comes from a study of shared clonotypes between healthy human individuals. Sequencing was at deep level. The genomic DNA of each subset was split evenly across several immunoSEQ plates. Data came from immunoSEQ multiplex PCR; TCRdb stores just in-frame clones and leaves some out. This sample has approximately 980,000 clones, with less than 85% found just once. The germline V gene encodes CDR1 SGHTA and CDR2 FQGNSA. This CDR3 is 15 amino acids long. Trimming shortened V by 3 bases and J by 5 bases, and 14 bases separated the two germline ends.

The sequence came from a man aged 18 to 29 in good health. The chain is built from TRBV7-2 and TRBJ1-3; a possible D gene is TRBD1 (5 bases). The sequencing sample was made of memory CD4+ T cells sorted from blood. Subset here: CD45RA-negative fraction. CDR3 protein: CASSLGLDLRNTIYF. CDR3 in DNA: TGTGCCAGCAGCTTGGGACTAGACCTTAGAAACACCATATATTTT.